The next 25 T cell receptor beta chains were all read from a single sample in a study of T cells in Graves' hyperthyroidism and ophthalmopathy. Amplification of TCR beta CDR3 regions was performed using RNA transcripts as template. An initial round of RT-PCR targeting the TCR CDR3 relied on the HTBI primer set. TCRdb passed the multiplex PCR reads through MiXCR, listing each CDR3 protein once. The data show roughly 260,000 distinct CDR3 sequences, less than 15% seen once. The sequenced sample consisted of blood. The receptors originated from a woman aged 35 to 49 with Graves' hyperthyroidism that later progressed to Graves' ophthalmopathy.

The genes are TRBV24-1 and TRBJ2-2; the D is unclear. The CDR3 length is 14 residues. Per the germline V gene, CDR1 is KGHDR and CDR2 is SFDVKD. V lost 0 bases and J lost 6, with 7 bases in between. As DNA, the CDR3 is TGTGCCACCAGTGATTTGGGGCCCCCCGGGGAGCTGTTTTTT. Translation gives CATSDLGPPGELFF.

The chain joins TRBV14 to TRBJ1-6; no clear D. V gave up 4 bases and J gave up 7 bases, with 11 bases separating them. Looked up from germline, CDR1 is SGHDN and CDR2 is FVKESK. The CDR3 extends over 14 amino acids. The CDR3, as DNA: TGTGCCAGCAGCCCGGACCGGTGGAATTCACCCCTCCACTTT. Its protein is CASSPDRWNSPLHF.

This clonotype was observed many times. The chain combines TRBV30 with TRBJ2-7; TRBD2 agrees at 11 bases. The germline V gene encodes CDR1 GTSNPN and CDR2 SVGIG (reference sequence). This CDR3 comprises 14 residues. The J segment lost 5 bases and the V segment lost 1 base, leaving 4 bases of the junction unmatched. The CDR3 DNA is TGTGCCTGGAGTGGACTAGCGGGATTTCACGAGCAGTACTTC. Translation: CAWSGLAGFHEQYF.

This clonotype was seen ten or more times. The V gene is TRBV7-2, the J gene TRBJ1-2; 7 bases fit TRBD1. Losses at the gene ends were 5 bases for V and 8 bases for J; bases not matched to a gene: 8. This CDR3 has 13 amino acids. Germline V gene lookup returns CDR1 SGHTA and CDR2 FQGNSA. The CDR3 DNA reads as TGTGCCAGCAGCACCCGACAGGGTGGAGGCTACACCTTC. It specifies CASSTRQGGGYTF.

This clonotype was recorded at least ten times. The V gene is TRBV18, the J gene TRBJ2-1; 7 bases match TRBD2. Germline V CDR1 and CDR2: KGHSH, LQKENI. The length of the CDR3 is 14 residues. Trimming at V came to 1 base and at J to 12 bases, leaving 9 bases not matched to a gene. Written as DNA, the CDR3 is TGTGCCAGCTCACCACGGGAGGGGAAATTAGGGCAGTTCTTC. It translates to CASSPREGKLGQFF. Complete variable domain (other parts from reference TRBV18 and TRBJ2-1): NAGVMQNPRHLVRRRGQEARLRCSPMKGHSHVYWYRQLPEEGLKFMVYLQKENIIDESGMPKERFSAEFPKEGPSILRIQQVVRGDSAAYFCASSPREGKLGQFFGPGTRLTVL.

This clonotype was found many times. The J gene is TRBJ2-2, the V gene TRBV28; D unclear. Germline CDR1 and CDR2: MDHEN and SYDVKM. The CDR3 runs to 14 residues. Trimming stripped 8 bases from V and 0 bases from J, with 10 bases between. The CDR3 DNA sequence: TGTGCCAGCCAAATTGTCACGAACACCGGGGAGCTGTTTTTT. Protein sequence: CASQIVTNTGELFF.

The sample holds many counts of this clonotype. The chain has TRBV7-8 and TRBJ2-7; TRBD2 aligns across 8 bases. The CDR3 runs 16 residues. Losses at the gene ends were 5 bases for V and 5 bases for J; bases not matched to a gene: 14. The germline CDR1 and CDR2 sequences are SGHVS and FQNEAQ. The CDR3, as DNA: TGTGCCAGCAGCCCGGGGGGACTAGTTGAGGTCGACGAGCAGTACTTC. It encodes CASSPGGLVEVDEQYF.

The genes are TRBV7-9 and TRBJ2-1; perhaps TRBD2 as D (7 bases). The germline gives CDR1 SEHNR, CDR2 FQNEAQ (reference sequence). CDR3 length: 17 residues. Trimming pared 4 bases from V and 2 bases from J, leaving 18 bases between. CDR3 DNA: TGTGCCAGCAGCTCCAGAGGGGGGGTAAGCCCCTACAATGAGCAGTTCTTC. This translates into CASSSRGGVSPYNEQFF. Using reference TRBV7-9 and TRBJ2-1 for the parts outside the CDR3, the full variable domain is DTGVSQNPRHKITKRGQNVTFRCDPISEHNRLYWYRQTLGQGPEFLTYFQNEAQLEKSRLLSDRFSAERPKGSFSTLEIQRTEQGDSAMYLCASSSRGGVSPYNEQFFGPGTRLTVL.

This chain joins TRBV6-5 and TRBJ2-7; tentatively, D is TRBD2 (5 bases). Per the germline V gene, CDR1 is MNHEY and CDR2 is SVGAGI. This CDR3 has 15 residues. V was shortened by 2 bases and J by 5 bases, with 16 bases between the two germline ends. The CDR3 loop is CASSYAGPPADEQYF. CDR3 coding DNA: TGTGCCAGCAGTTACGCGGGCCCTCCCGCCGACGAGCAGTACTTC.

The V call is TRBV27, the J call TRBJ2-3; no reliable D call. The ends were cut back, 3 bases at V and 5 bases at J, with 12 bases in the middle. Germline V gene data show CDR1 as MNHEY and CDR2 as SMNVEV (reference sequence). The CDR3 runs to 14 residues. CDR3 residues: CASSLWGSGDTQYF. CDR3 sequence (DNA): TGTGCCAGCAGTTTGTGGGGATCTGGAGATACGCAGTATTTT.

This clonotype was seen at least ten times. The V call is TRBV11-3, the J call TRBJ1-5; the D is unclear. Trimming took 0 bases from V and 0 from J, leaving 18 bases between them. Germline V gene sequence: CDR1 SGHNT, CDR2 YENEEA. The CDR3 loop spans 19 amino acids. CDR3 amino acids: CASSLEALREGYSNQPQHF. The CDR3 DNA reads TGTGCCAGCAGCTTAGAAGCGTTAAGGGAAGGATATAGCAATCAGCCCCAGCATTTT. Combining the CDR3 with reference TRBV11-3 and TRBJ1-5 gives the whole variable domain EAGVVQSPRYKIIEKKQPVAFWCNPISGHNTLYWYLQNLGQGPELLIRYENEEAVDDSQLPKDRFSAERLKGVDSTLKIQPAELGDSAVYLCASSLEALREGYSNQPQHFGDGTRLSIL.

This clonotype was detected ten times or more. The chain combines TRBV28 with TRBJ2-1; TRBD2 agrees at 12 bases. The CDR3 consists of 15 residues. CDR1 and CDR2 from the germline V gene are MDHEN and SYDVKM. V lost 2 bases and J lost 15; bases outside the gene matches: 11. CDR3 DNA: TGTGCCAGCAGTTTAGGGACTAGCGGGTTTTTTCATGGGTTCTTC. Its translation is CASSLGTSGFFHGFF.

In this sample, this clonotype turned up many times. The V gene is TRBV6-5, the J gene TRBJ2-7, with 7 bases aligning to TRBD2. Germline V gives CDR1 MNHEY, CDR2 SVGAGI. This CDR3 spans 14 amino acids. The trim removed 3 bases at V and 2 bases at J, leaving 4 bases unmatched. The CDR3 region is CASSYGEGPYEQYF. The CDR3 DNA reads TGTGCCAGCAGTTATGGGGAGGGGCCCTACGAGCAGTACTTC.

CDR3 region: CASSLFRGLYGYTF. The DNA of the CDR3 is TGTGCCAGCAGTTTATTCAGGGGCCTCTATGGCTACACCTTC. The chain couples TRBV6-1 to TRBJ1-2, with D possibly matching TRBD1 (6 bases). The CDR3 has 14 residues. Germline V lookup: CDR1 MNHNS, CDR2 SASEGT. The ends were cut back, 5 bases at V and 4 bases at J, with 14 bases in the middle.

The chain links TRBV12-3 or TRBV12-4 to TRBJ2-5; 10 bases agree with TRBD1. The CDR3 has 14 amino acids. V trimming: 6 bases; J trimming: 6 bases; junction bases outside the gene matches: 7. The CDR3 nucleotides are TGTGCCAGCAGCTTGGGGACAGGGGTACAGACCCAGTACTTC. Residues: CASSLGTGVQTQYF.

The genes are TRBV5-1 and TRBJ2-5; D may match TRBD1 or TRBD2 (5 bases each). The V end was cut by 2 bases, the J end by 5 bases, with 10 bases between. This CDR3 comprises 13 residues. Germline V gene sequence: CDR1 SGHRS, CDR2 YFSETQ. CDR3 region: CASSFEGSETQYF. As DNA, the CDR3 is TGCGCCAGCAGCTTCGAGGGGTCGGAGACCCAGTACTTC.

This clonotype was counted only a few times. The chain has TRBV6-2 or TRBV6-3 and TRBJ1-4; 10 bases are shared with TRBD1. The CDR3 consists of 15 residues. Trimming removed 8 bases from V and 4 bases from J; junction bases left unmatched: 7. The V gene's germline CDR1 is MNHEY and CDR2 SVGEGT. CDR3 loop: CASRGQGSRNEKLFF. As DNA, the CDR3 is TGTGCCAGCCGGGGACAGGGGTCCCGTAATGAAAAACTGTTTTTT.

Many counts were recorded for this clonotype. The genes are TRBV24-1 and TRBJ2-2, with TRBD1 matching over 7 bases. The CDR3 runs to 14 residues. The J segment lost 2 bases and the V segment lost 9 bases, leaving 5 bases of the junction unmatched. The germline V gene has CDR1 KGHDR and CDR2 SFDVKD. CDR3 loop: CATGRGSNTGELFF. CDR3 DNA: TGTGCCACCGGCAGGGGGTCAAACACCGGGGAGCTGTTTTTT.

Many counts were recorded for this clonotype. The CDR3 coding sequence is TGTGCCAGCAGTGTACGTCCGGATTCCTACGAGCAGTACTTC. Translated: CASSVRPDSYEQYF. The chain employs TRBV6-1 and TRBJ2-7; D remains ambiguous. With 4 bases removed from V and 1 base from J, the gap between germline ends came to 11 bases. Per germline, CDR1 MNHNS and CDR2 SASEGT. The CDR3 has 14 residues.

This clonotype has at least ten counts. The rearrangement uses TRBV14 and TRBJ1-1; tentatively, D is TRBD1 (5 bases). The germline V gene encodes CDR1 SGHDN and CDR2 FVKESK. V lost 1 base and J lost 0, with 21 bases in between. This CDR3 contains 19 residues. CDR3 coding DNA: TGTGCCAGCAGCCAAGGGAGAAAGGGACTTCAGATAATGAACACTGAAGCTTTCTTT. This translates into CASSQGRKGLQIMNTEAFF. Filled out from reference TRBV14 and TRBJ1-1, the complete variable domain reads EAGVTQFPSHSVIEKGQTVTLRCDPISGHDNLYWYRRVMGKEIKFLLHFVKESKQDESGMPNNRFLAERTGGTYSTLKVQPAELEDSGVYFCASSQGRKGLQIMNTEAFFGQGTRLTVV.

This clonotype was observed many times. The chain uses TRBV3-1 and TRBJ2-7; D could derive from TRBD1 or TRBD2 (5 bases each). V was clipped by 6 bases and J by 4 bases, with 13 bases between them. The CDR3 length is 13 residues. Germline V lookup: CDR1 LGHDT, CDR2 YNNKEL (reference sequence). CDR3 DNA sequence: TGTGCCAGCAGTCGGGACCTGGGGTACGAGCAGTACTTC. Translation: CASSRDLGYEQYF.

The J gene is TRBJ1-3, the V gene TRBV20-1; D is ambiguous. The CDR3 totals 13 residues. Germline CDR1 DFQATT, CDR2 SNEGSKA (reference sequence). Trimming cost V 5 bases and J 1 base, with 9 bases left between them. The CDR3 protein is CSAGLESGNTIYF. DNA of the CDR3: TGCAGTGCTGGGCTGGAATCTGGAAACACCATATATTTT.

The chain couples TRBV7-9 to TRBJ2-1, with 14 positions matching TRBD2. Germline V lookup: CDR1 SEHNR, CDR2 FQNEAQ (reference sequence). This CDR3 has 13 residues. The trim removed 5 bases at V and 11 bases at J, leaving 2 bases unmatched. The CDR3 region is CASSGTSGSKQFF. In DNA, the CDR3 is TGTGCCAGCAGCGGGACTAGCGGGAGCAAGCAGTTCTTC.

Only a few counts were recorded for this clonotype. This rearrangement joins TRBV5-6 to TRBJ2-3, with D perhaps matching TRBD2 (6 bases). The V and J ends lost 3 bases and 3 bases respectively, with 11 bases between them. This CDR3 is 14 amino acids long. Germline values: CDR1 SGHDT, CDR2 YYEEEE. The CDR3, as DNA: TGTGCCAGCAGCTCCGGGAGTCTGACAGATACGCAGTATTTT. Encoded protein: CASSSGSLTDTQYF.

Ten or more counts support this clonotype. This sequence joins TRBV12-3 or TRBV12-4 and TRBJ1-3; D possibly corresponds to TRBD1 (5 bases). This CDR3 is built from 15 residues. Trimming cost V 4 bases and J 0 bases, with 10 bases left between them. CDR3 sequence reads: CASSSGDRSGNTIYF. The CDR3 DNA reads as TGTGCCAGCAGTTCGGGGGATCGCTCTGGAAACACCATATATTTT.